This T cell receptor beta chain was captured by sequencing in a study of blood T cell repertoires in COVID-19. Study at large: The United States, Italy and Spain supplied acute and convalescent COVID-19 samples. PBMCs, B-cell-depleted T cells, or T cells provided the cDNA or gDNA that made up the material.

The CDR3 spans 15 residues. Germline values: CDR1 MDHEN, CDR2 SYDVKM. Deletions cut 1 base from V and 5 bases from J, with 11 bases between. Original methodology: Researchers report that nucleated cell counts were estimated from reference gene primer amplification. TCRdb keeps only in-frame clones here, not all; method: immunoSEQ multiplex PCR. The V and J calls and clone size are taken from that table; D and trimming were inferred from the DNA. In the table there are fewer than 20,000 clones, about 86% of which are singletons. Sequenced input: peripheral blood. The V gene is TRBV28, the J gene TRBJ1-4; D unclear. The receptor was derived from a human donor in a cohort sampled during active COVID-19. The CDR3 nucleotides are TGTGCCAGCAGTTTATCCGGCGGGCTCAATGAAAAACTGTTTTTT. Its protein is CASSLSGGLNEKLFF.